The 6 T cell receptor beta chains below come from one sample, sequenced in a study of shared clonotypes between healthy human individuals. The method was immunoSEQ multiplex PCR; TCRdb's version includes in-frame clones alone and lacks a portion of them. This table has about 1.1 million clones, around 82% appearing once. The sample taken for sequencing was memory CD4+ T cells from PBMCs. Subset in this sample: CD45RA-negative fraction. Source of these receptors: a man aged 18 to 30 in good health. Some clones in this sample may be carry-over from other donors' samples.

The chain recombines TRBV6-1 with TRBJ2-6; maybe TRBD2 (6 bases). CDR3 length: 17 residues. CDR1 and CDR2 from the germline V gene are MNHNS and SASEGT. V was shortened by 4 bases and J by 0 bases, with 13 bases between the two germline ends. CDR3 region: CASSGLGPSSGANVLTF. The CDR3 nucleotides read TGTGCCAGCAGTGGACTAGGCCCCTCCTCTGGGGCCAACGTCCTGACTTTC.

For this clone: Other DNA variants within this sample encode the same CDR3. The J gene is TRBJ1-3, the V gene TRBV7-9, with TRBD1 matching 7 bases. V shed 0 bases and J 4 bases; nucleotides not matched to a gene: 0. The length of the CDR3 is 14 residues. CDR1 is SEHNR, CDR2 FQNEAQ, per germline (reference sequence). CDR3 loop: CASSLAGGGNTIYF. In DNA, the CDR3 is TGTGCCAGCAGCTTAGCAGGGGGCGGAAACACCATATATTTT.

The V gene is TRBV28, the J gene TRBJ1-2; a weak D match, TRBD1 (6 bases). Germline CDR1 and CDR2: MDHEN and SYDVKM. Deletions cut 1 base from V and 4 bases from J, with 22 bases between. CDR3 length: 18 residues. In DNA, the CDR3 is TGTGCCAGCAGTTTATTGGGGGGCGCCGGGTCAACCGCCTATGGCTACACCTTC. Protein sequence: CASSLLGGAGSTAYGYTF.

A single count supports this clone. This chain links TRBV7-2 with TRBJ1-1; D call uncertain. The CDR3 has 12 amino acids. Trimming cost V 1 base and J 11 bases, with 11 bases left between them. Per germline, CDR1 SGHTA and CDR2 FQGNSA. The CDR3 DNA reads TGTGCCAGCAGCTTAGGGGTCAGGATGGCTTTCTTT. This encodes CASSLGVRMAFF.

The rearrangement links TRBV7-9 to TRBJ2-5; D not certain. Trimming pared 4 bases from V and 5 bases from J, leaving 14 bases between. Germline loops: CDR1 SEHNR, CDR2 FQNEAQ (reference sequence). The CDR3 length is 14 residues. The CDR3 here is CASSWRSREETQYF. The CDR3 bases are TGTGCCAGCAGCTGGCGGTCCCGCGAGGAGACCCAGTACTTC.

About this clone: This sample includes further DNA sequences coding for the same CDR3. CDR3: CASSPDRGNQPQHF. Here the CDR3 DNA reads TGTGCCAGCAGCCCTGACAGAGGCAATCAGCCCCAGCATTTT. V usage is TRBV9 and J usage is TRBJ1-5; D is perhaps TRBD1 (5 bases). V dropped 4 bases and J dropped 2 bases, with 10 bases sitting between them. CDR3 length: 14 amino acids. Germline values: CDR1 SGDLS, CDR2 YYNGEE.